The rows below give T cell receptor beta chains drawn from one sample of a study of blood T cell repertoires in COVID-19. The repertoire was sequenced with immunoSEQ multiplex PCR; TCRdb's copy has only in-frame clones and lacks some. The sample has approximately 300,000 clones, 75% to 90% seen once. The specimen was PBMCs or T cells enriched from blood (not recorded which). All receptors come from a woman younger than 45 who had recovered from COVID-19. Each CDR3 is given with its conserved first and last residue. A D gene is named only where the DNA matches it firmly. Part of the rows lack a size; the others show once, few, many or a class for expanded clones.

J | D | size | V | DNA | CDR3
TRBJ2-7 | TRBD1 | . | TRBV3-1/TRBV3-2 | TGTGCCAGCAGTGGGACAGGGATGAACGAGCAGTACTTC | CASSGTGMNEQYF
TRBJ2-5 | . | . | TRBV5-1 | TGCGCCAGCAGCCCACAGGACCGAGAGACCCAGTACTTC | CASSPQDRETQYF
TRBJ1-1 | TRBD1 | . | TRBV28 | TGTGCCAGCAGTTTTCGGACAGGGAACACTGAAGCTTTCTTT | CASSFRTGNTEAFF
TRBJ1-1 | . | . | TRBV7-2 | TGTGCCAGCAGCTTAAAGGGGCAATACACTGAAGCTTTCTTT | CASSLKGQYTEAFF
TRBJ2-2 | . | . | TRBV7-8 | TGTGCCAGCATAGGGGGGGTTCCCGGGGAGCTGTTTTTT | CASIGGVPGELFF
TRBJ2-5 | . | . | TRBV7-9 | TGTGCCAGCAGCCCGGCGATGAGACAGCTCCAAGAGACCCAGTACTTC | CASSPAMRQLQETQYF
TRBJ1-2 | . | . | TRBV18 | TGTGCCAGCCAGGTGGACCGGGGTTTTAACTATGGCTACACCTTC | CASQVDRGFNYGYTF
TRBJ2-7 | TRBD2 | . | TRBV10-2 | TGCGCCAGCAGATTAGCGGGAGCCTACGAGCAGTACTTC | CASRLAGAYEQYF
TRBJ1-5 | . | . | TRBV6-5 | TGTGCCAGCAGTTACCGCGGTGGTCAGCCCCAGCATTTT | CASSYRGGQPQHF
TRBJ1-1 | TRBD1 | once | TRBV28 | TGTGCCAGCATTCTCCATCCCGGGACAGCGAACACTGAAGCTTTCTTT | CASILHPGTANTEAFF
TRBJ1-6 | . | . | TRBV13 | TGTGCCAGCAGCTTAGATCAGAATTCACCCCTCCACTTT | CASSLDQNSPLHF
TRBJ1-5 | TRBD1 | . | TRBV6-5 | TGTGCCAGCAGAACTCAGGGGGATGGCAATCAGCCCCAGCATTTT | CASRTQGDGNQPQHF
TRBJ1-4 | TRBD1 | . | TRBV11-2 | TGTGCCAGCAGCGCGGGACAGCGGTATAATGAAAAACTGTTTTTT | CASSAGQRYNEKLFF
TRBJ1-5 | . | . | TRBV18 | TGTGCCAGCTCACGAGGAACAGGGCACAATCAGCCCCAGCATTTT | CASSRGTGHNQPQHF
TRBJ1-2 | TRBD1 | . | TRBV28 | TGTGCCAGCAGTCCAGGACAGGCGGAGATCTATGGCTACACCTTC | CASSPGQAEIYGYTF
TRBJ1-4 | . | . | TRBV5-5 | TGTGCCAGCAGTCGGGGGGTTTTTCTTGCAACTAATGAAAAACTGTTTTTT | CASSRGVFLATNEKLFF
TRBJ1-4 | TRBD1 | . | TRBV11-2 | TGTGCCAGCAGCTTGGGGACAGGGGGCATAAGCAGTCTGTTTTTT | CASSLGTGGISSLFF
TRBJ2-3 | TRBD1 | . | TRBV3-1/TRBV3-2 | TGTGCCAGCAGCCTCGGGACAGGGGCCAACACAGATACGCAGTATTTT | CASSLGTGANTDTQYF
TRBJ2-1 | TRBD2 | . | TRBV19 | TGTGCCAGTAGTACCCTAGCGGGGGGGCTTGGAATCAATGAGCAGTTCTTC | CASSTLAGGLGINEQFF
TRBJ1-6 | TRBD1 | . | TRBV15 | TGTGCCACCAGCAGAGAAGGGTACAGGGGCTATTCACCCCTCCACTTT | CATSREGYRGYSPLHF
TRBJ1-2 | TRBD1 | . | TRBV4-1 | TGCGCCAGCAGCACTCCGGGACAGGGAAGGAGAGTAAACTATGGCTACACCTTC | CASSTPGQGRRVNYGYTF
TRBJ2-3 | . | . | TRBV28 | TGTGCCAGCAGCCTGGGACTTGGCACAGATACGCAGTATTTT | CASSLGLGTDTQYF
TRBJ2-5 | TRBD1 | . | TRBV27 | TGTGCCAGCAGGGACAGGGTGAGGCGGGAGACCCAGTACTTC | CASRDRVRRETQYF
TRBJ2-3 | TRBD2 | . | TRBV4-2 | TGTGCCAGCAGCGCCCCCGGACTAGGTGGCACAGATACGCAGTATTTT | CASSAPGLGGTDTQYF
TRBJ1-6 | TRBD1 | once | TRBV27 | TGTGCCAGCAGTCCTCGGACAGGGGATAATTCACCCCTCCACTTT | CASSPRTGDNSPLHF
TRBJ1-6 | . | . | TRBV7-2 | TGTGCCAGCAGCTTAGGACAGAATAATTCACCCCTCCACTTT | CASSLGQNNSPLHF
TRBJ2-1 | TRBD2 | . | TRBV6-1 | TGTGCCAGCAGTGAACCGGGCGGGAGGGCCTACAATGAGCAGTTCTTC | CASSEPGGRAYNEQFF
TRBJ1-2 | TRBD1 | . | TRBV30 | TGTGCCTGGAGTCGACAGGGGCGAGATGGCTACACCTTC | CAWSRQGRDGYTF
TRBJ1-1 | TRBD1 | . | TRBV18 | TGTGCCAGCTCACCTCAACAGGGGGGGGCTGGTACTGAAGCTTTCTTT | CASSPQQGGAGTEAFF
TRBJ1-6 | TRBD1 | large | TRBV2 | TGTGCCAGCAGTGAGGGACAGGGGGTAACTAATTCACCCCTCCACTTT | CASSEGQGVTNSPLHF
TRBJ1-2 | . | once | TRBV28 | TGTGCCAGCAGTTTATCAGGGACACACAAGGGCTATGGCTACACCTTC | CASSLSGTHKGYGYTF
TRBJ1-2 | TRBD1 | few | TRBV27 | TGTGCCAGCAGTTCCCCCTCGACAGGGGGCTATGGCTACACCTTC | CASSSPSTGGYGYTF
TRBJ1-1 | . | . | TRBV2 | TGTGCCAGCACGCGGGTTGGGACTGAAGCTTTCTTT | CASTRVGTEAFF
TRBJ1-4 | . | . | TRBV27 | TGTGCCAGCAGTTTATCTACGGCAACTAATGAAAAACTGTTTTTT | CASSLSTATNEKLFF
TRBJ1-3 | . | few | TRBV5-1 | TGCGCCAGCAGCGAGACGAACAGGAACACCATATATTTT | CASSETNRNTIYF
TRBJ1-6 | . | . | TRBV19 | TGTGCCAGTAGTATCCTCCGGTTACTCTCCTATAATTCACCCCTCCACTTT | CASSILRLLSYNSPLHF
TRBJ2-3 | . | . | TRBV7-3 | TGTGCCAGCAGCCTCCAGGCGGGTCGCACAGATACGCAGTATTTT | CASSLQAGRTDTQYF
TRBJ2-1 | . | . | TRBV18 | TGTGCCAGCTCACCACCGGGGCGGCAGGGGATTGAGCAGTTCTTC | CASSPPGRQGIEQFF
TRBJ2-7 | . | once | TRBV5-1 | TGCGCCAGCAGCTTCCGCGGCCTGGACGAGCAGTACTTC | CASSFRGLDEQYF
TRBJ2-7 | TRBD2 | . | TRBV20-1 | TGCAGTGCTAGTCAATCAGGGAGGGACTCCTACGAGCAGTACTTC | CSASQSGRDSYEQYF
TRBJ1-1 | . | . | TRBV30 | TGTGCCTGGACCCGGGGAAGGGGGGGAGAAGCTTTCTTT | CAWTRGRGGEAFF
TRBJ1-4 | . | . | TRBV15 | TGTGCCACCAGCAGAGATAATGTGAGGGCTAATGAAAAACTGTTTTTT | CATSRDNVRANEKLFF
TRBJ1-2 | TRBD1 | . | TRBV15 | TGTGCCACCAGCAGAGATTACCTCCGGGACAGGCACTATGGCTACACCTTC | CATSRDYLRDRHYGYTF
TRBJ1-1 | . | few | TRBV30 | TGTGCCTGGAGTTACTCCCAGAGGACTGAAGCTTTCTTT | CAWSYSQRTEAFF
TRBJ2-2 | . | . | TRBV24-1 | TGTGCCACCAGTCGTTCCGGGGAGCTGTTTTTT | CATSRSGELFF
TRBJ1-2 | . | . | TRBV6-1 | TGTGCCAGCAGTGAACCCACAGGGACTATTGGCTACACCTTC | CASSEPTGTIGYTF